This T cell receptor beta chain came from a study of control samples from healthy donors and cancer patients. This CDR3 comprises 15 residues. V dropped 2 bases and J dropped 1; count of bases not matched to a gene: 4. Looked up from germline, CDR1 is SGHNT and CDR2 is YYREEE (reference sequence). Generated by immunoSEQ multiplex PCR, the TCRdb table keeps only in-frame clones and is missing some. The table has 60,000 or so clones, approximately 86% seen once. This TCR was recovered from a man aged 50 to 59 in good health. The sample consisted of blood. V and J are TRBV5-4 and TRBJ2-7; 9 nucleotides agree with TRBD1. CDR3: CASSFPTGGSYEQYF. The CDR3 coding sequence is TGTGCCAGCAGCTTCCCGACAGGGGGTTCCTACGAGCAGTACTTC.